This passage covers 6 T cell receptor beta chains from one sample sequenced in a study of PD-L1 blockade in urothelial cancer. Produced via immunoSEQ multiplex PCR; TCRdb's table is partial and in-frame only. Among roughly 95,000 clones listed, roughly 84% were seen once. Time point indicated: pretreatment peripheral blood. The specimen was PBMCs, collected around atezolizumab (anti-PD-L1) treatment. Source of these receptors: a man between 60 and 75 years old with urothelial cancer.

This chain joins TRBV28 and TRBJ2-7, with D possibly TRBD1 on 7 matching bases. V lost 6 bases to trimming and J lost 11 bases, with 29 bases between them. The CDR3 extends over 16 amino acids. Germline V gives CDR1 MDHEN, CDR2 SYDVKM. This chain's CDR3 is CASSLDRDRGGSEEYF. The CDR3 DNA reads TGTGCCAGCAGCCTAGACCGGGACAGAGGGGGGAGTGAGGAGTACTTC.

This clone showed up just once. The chain has TRBV29-1 and TRBJ2-7; 9 nucleotides line up with TRBD2. The CDR3 consists of 14 residues. Germline V lookup: CDR1 SQVTM, CDR2 ANQGSEA. With 3 bases clipped from V and 3 bases from J, the junction kept 6 bases outside the gene matches. The CDR3, as DNA: TGCAGCGTTGATGGGCTAGCGGGATTCTACGAGCAGTACTTC. It encodes CSVDGLAGFYEQYF.

The chain carries TRBV13 and TRBJ2-3; 9 nucleotides align to TRBD2. The V gene end was trimmed by 5 bases and the J gene end by 3 bases; junction bases not matched to a gene: 18. Per the germline V gene, CDR1 is PRHDT and CDR2 is FYEKMQ (reference sequence). This CDR3 comprises 19 residues. CDR3 loop: CASSLRAISAGGPTDTQYF. The CDR3, as DNA: TGTGCCAGCAGCCTCAGGGCAATTTCGGCGGGAGGGCCGACAGATACGCAGTATTTT.

This clone has just one count. The V and J genes are TRBV11-2 and TRBJ1-2, with 7 bases matching TRBD1. Germline values: CDR1 SGHAT, CDR2 FQNNGV. The V and J ends lost 1 base and 4 bases, in that order; junction bases with no gene match: 3. CDR3 length equals 14 residues. This chain's CDR3 is CASSLAGQPYGYTF. Here the CDR3 DNA reads TGTGCCAGCAGCTTAGCGGGACAGCCCTATGGCTACACCTTC.

The chain couples TRBV5-1 to TRBJ1-2, with a possible D match to TRBD1 (6 bases). The germline gives CDR1 SGHRS, CDR2 YFSETQ. This CDR3 comprises 14 residues. Between the trimmed V and J ends, which lost 1 base and 6 bases, there was a span of 13 bases. The CDR3 is CASSLSVGDNGYTF. In nucleotides, the CDR3 is TGCGCCAGCAGCTTGTCGGTGGGGGACAATGGCTACACCTTC.

The chain employs TRBV5-1 and TRBJ2-1; D is unclear. This CDR3 contains 13 residues. Per germline, CDR1 SGHRS and CDR2 YFSETQ. Trimming took 7 bases from V and 4 from J, leaving 12 bases between them. CDR3 DNA sequence: TGCGCCAGCGCCCGAGACGGGTACAATGAGCAGTTCTTC. Protein: CASARDGYNEQFF.